This note documents a single TCR beta chain sequence. Which antigen it targets is not known. There are no base qualities to consult, and no much larger clone falls within one base. Additional DNA sequences in this sample encode the identical CDR3. V drops 2 bases and J drops 6 bases, leaving 10 bases in between. Looking up the germline V gene (reference sequence) yields CDR1 SEHNR and CDR2 FQNEAQ. Counted from cysteine to phenylalanine, this CDR3 has 13 amino acids. Only CDR3 DNA remains: 39 bases, in frame from the first base. The data derive from a study of shared clonotypes between healthy human individuals (TCRdb year 2020). Concerning the study at large: The cohort included a few men and a couple of women between 18 and 49 years of age. The study deeply sequenced blood TCR repertoires of several healthy adults to estimate repertoire size and the extent of clonotype sharing between individuals. Per donor, three plates each were used for CD4 naive and CD4 memory, two for CD8 naive, and one for CD8 memory. Each donor's leukapheresis produced roughly between about 0.9 and 9.5 billion PBMCs. To increase sequencing depth and limit assay-specific biases, different laboratories used diverse techniques to prepare libraries and sequence TCR repertoires. The investigation overall reported the following: About 5% of naive CD4, 3.5% of naive CD8, about 2.4% of memory CD4, and around 0.42% of memory CD8 clonotypes were shared across several donors. Higher generation probabilities were observed for clonotypes shared by all four sorted-subset donors than for non-shared clonotypes. Rarefaction of sorted-subset datasets indicated incomplete sequencing despite the large sequencing depth. Estimated clonotype richness was generally larger for naive than for memory subsets. Pairwise subsampling indicated that sequencing depth was expected to affect the degree of clonotype sharing among donors. The genetic and exposure-history diversity represented was limited by the small number of donors. Sampling was restricted to blood, and TCR repertoires in tissues likely differ from the TCR repertoires found in blood.

Using the deep immunoSEQ assay, TCR CDR3 regions were amplified from genomic DNA by multiplex PCR. For each cell subset, the extracted genomic DNA was distributed evenly across all wells of several immunoSEQ 96-well plates, and each plate served as one replicate. For sorted subsets, each replicate PCR was loaded with around 200 ng genomic DNA, equivalent to 30,000 to 35,000 T cell genomes. Purified libraries were quantified with a Qubit 3.0 fluorometer, sized on a Bioanalyzer 2100, and re-quantified with the KAPA Library Quantification kit. Every immunoSEQ 96-well plate was sequenced on a dedicated single-read 150-cycle Illumina NextSeq 550 flow cell. Processing in the source paper ran as follows. Because the immunoSEQ output held only junctional sequences and lacked quality scores, the filtering could not match the filtering applied to full-length reads. To assign V/J genes and CDR3, sequences were annotated using PyIR, a Python wrapper for IgBLAST v1.9, with IMGT germline references. Any read was removed if the V/J assignment was weak (E-value above 1e-6), the CDR3 was missing, or the read contained stop codons, out-of-frame junctions, or ambiguous translated residues. V3J clonotypes were defined by identical inferred V gene, J gene, and CDR3 amino acid sequence. Percentage overlap between repertoires was computed as shared unique clonotypes divided by the size of the smaller repertoire. RTK rarefaction, the Chao1 estimator, and Recon v2.1 estimates of unobserved clonotypes were used to assess repertoire richness. Generation probabilities were computed with OLGA for all TCRbeta clonotypes obtained by the gDNA method from a handful of donors. Entries here come from immuneACCESS through TCRdb and include only in-frame sequences with V and J called. Some clones fail to appear in such tables; in the studies checked, an unresolved V gene covers under half of the shortfall, and the cause of the remainder is unknown. That table supplies the V and J calls and clone size; D and trimming were determined from the DNA. This sample lists 2 million to 2.5 million clones; 80% to 95% were detected once. The ten largest clonotypes hold 0.35% to 0.45% of the sample.

The donors were healthy, HIV-negative adults who had no recently reported acute infections or vaccinations. Only Caucasian adults living in Nashville, Tennessee, USA were represented among the donors. CD4+ T cells were enriched through magnetic negative selection, after which naive cells were positively selected on CD45RA and the remaining negative fraction served as the memory subset. Blood was obtained by leukapheresis, after which PBMCs were separated by Ficoll-Histopaque density gradient centrifugation and cryopreserved in liquid nitrogen vapor phase. Purity and quantity of every magnetically sorted T cell population were checked by analytical flow cytometry. Each sorted fraction had its genomic DNA isolated and then quantified by UV absorbance on a Nanodrop 2000c.

The receptor was isolated from a man between 18 and 29 years old in good health. Some clones in this sample may be carry-over from other donors' samples. The chain is encoded by TRBV7-9 joined to TRBJ1-2; a tentative D match to TRBD1 spans 5 bases. Material: naive CD4+ T cells from PBMCs. The cell subset or site label on this specimen signifies: CD45RA+ positively selected. CDR3 sequence: CASSLQGIDGYTF. The bases read TGTGCCAGCAGCTTACAGGGAATAGATGGCTACACCTTC.